This passage covers 29 T cell receptor beta chains from one sample sequenced in a study of shared T cell receptors in the human thymus (TCRdb year 2021). The library was produced with the immunoSEQ multiplex PCR assay. The clones in this table, taken by TCRdb from immuneACCESS, are in-frame only. Not every clone is retained; where verified, under half of the shortfall comes from an unresolved V gene, and the cause of the rest is unknown. The sample records under 850,000 clones, more than 75% of which are singletons. The ten most abundant clones make up 0.0095% to 0.013% of the sample. The same sample was also studied in work on human thymus T cells.

Source material: thymocytes. The source is a boy less than two years old with a congenital heart defect. Donor details come from another sample of the same person, matched by shared clones.

The chain carries TRBV19 and TRBJ2-3; TRBD1 matches at 8 bases. Germline-derived CDR1 and CDR2 are LNHDA and SQIVND (reference sequence). Trimming cost V 1 base and J 2 bases; bases outside gene matches: 5. This CDR3 comprises 16 residues. CDR3 sequence (DNA): TGTGCCAGTAGTATAGGGGGACAGGTTTTCACAGATACGCAGTATTTT. Translation: CASSIGGQVFTDTQYF.

The table lists this clone with a count of one. J is TRBJ2-5 and V is TRBV4-3; 10 bases are shared with TRBD2. The V segment lost 1 base and the J segment 1 base; nucleotides outside the gene matches: 15. The CDR3 is 20 amino acids. Germline V gene data show CDR1 as LGHNA and CDR2 as YSLEER. CDR3 sequence (DNA): TGCGCCAGCAGCCAAGGACAGGTATGGACTAGCGGTAAACTCCAAGAGACCCAGTACTTC. Amino acids: CASSQGQVWTSGKLQETQYF.

The J gene is TRBJ2-7, the V gene TRBV21-1; TRBD1, the table's D call, was not compared with the DNA. TRBV21-1 has pseudogene status. The CDR3 totals 19 residues. CDR3 in amino acids: CASGEGEPLETGQYYEQYF. In DNA, the CDR3 is TGTGCCAGTGGGGAAGGGGAACCGCTCGAAACCGGCCAATACTACGAGCAGTACTTC.

DNA of the CDR3: TGTGCCAGCAGCCCACGGGAGGGAGATGAGCAGTTCTTC. It yields the protein CASSPREGDEQFF. The chain recombines TRBV7-9 with TRBJ2-1; 8 nucleotides match TRBD2. CDR3 size: 13 residues. V was pared by 5 bases and J by 8 bases, with 5 bases of the junction left unmatched. Per germline, CDR1 SEHNR and CDR2 FQNEAQ (reference sequence).

The CDR3 reads CASSNRDRGSDEQFF. CDR3 bases: TGTGCCAGCAGCAACCGGGACAGGGGATCCGATGAGCAGTTCTTC. V and J are TRBV7-2 and TRBJ2-1, with 10 bases matching TRBD1. Germline V gene sequence: CDR1 SGHTA, CDR2 FQGNSA. V was pared by 5 bases and J by 8 bases, with 9 bases of the junction left unmatched. This CDR3 spans 15 amino acids.

The rearrangement joins TRBV14 to TRBJ1-1, with 7 positions matching TRBD1. Germline CDR1 and CDR2: SGHDN and FVKESK. The V and J ends lost 4 bases and 3 bases, in that order; junction bases with no gene match: 8. The CDR3 contains 15 residues. DNA for the CDR3: TGTGCCAGCAGCCGCCCCGGGACAGAATACACTGAAGCTTTCTTT. Its translation is CASSRPGTEYTEAFF.

The chain couples TRBV27 to TRBJ2-1; 11 bases fit TRBD2. Trimming removed 5 bases from V and 7 bases from J; junction bases left unmatched: 16. Germline V CDR1 and CDR2: MNHEY, SMNVEV (reference sequence). This CDR3 has 18 amino acids. CDR3 nucleotides: TGTGCCAGCAGTAACCCGACTAGCGGGAATACCTTAGGGAATGAGCAGTTCTTC. Translation gives CASSNPTSGNTLGNEQFF.

V usage is TRBV19 and J usage is TRBJ2-1, with TRBD2 matching over 10 bases. V shed 2 bases, J shed 9 bases, and the junction held 10 bases outside the gene matches. This CDR3 has 16 residues. Germline loops: CDR1 LNHDA, CDR2 SQIVND (reference sequence). The DNA of the CDR3 is TGTGCCAGTAGTATAACCCCGCTAGCGGGAGATGCTGAGCAGTTCTTC. Its translation: CASSITPLAGDAEQFF.

The chain links TRBV27 to TRBJ2-7; TRBD2 is a possible D gene (6 bases). This CDR3 contains 16 residues. Germline V gene sequence: CDR1 MNHEY, CDR2 SMNVEV (reference sequence). V was pared by 6 bases and J by 3 bases, with 21 bases between. CDR3 sequence: CASSLSRGRPRYEQYF. For the CDR3, the DNA is TGTGCCAGCAGCCTCTCTCGGGGGAGGCCCCGCTACGAGCAGTACTTC.

This clone was detected only once. The chain joins TRBV6-6 to TRBJ2-3; the match to TRBD2 covers 11 bases. J lost 3 bases, V lost 2 bases, and 4 bases had no gene match. The CDR3 is 16 amino acids. Germline V gene data show CDR1 as MNHNY and CDR2 as SVGAGI (reference sequence). CDR3 sequence reads: CASSYLGLAETDTQYF. DNA for the CDR3: TGTGCCAGCAGTTACCTGGGACTAGCGGAAACAGATACGCAGTATTTT.

This chain joins TRBV5-6 and TRBJ1-3; D unclear. Trimming took off 4 bases at V and 4 bases at J, with 12 bases between the two ends. The CDR3 runs to 14 residues. Germline V gene sequence: CDR1 SGHDT, CDR2 YYEEEE. CDR3 DNA sequence: TGTGCCAGCAGCCCCCGCGGTTACGGAAACACCATATATTTT. This codes for CASSPRGYGNTIYF.

The chain carries TRBV4-3 and TRBJ2-1; 9 bases fit TRBD2. This CDR3 region has 20 residues. V shed 1 base and J 6 bases; nucleotides not matched to a gene: 19. From germline, CDR1 is LGHNA and CDR2 YSLEER. The DNA of the CDR3 is TGCGCCAGCAGCCAAGCGTGCGGTGGTCGGTGCGGGAGGGCCTGCAATGAGCAGTTCTTC. This sequence encodes CASSQACGGRCGRACNEQFF.

This clone was observed once. The chain has TRBV5-4 and TRBJ2-2; 9 bases line up with TRBD2. Germline CDR1 and CDR2: SGHNT and YYREEE (reference sequence). The CDR3 consists of 16 residues. V was clipped by 4 bases and J by 0 bases; unmatched bases: 4. Here the CDR3 reads CASSQTSGPNTGELFF. The CDR3 DNA follows: TGTGCCAGCAGCCAGACTAGCGGCCCGAACACCGGGGAGCTGTTTTTT.

This chain uses TRBV5-1 with TRBJ1-5, with D unresolved. With 7 bases removed from V and 2 bases from J, the gap between germline ends came to 22 bases. In germline, CDR1 is SGHRS, CDR2 YFSETQ. CDR3 length: 17 amino acids. Here the CDR3 reads CASRVGVTGLGNQPQHF. CDR3 DNA sequence: TGCGCCAGCCGTGTCGGGGTAACTGGACTTGGCAATCAGCCCCAGCATTTT.

This clone was seen a single time. V is TRBV4-3 and J is TRBJ2-5; 11 nucleotides align to TRBD1. Near its end, the DNA agrees better with TRBJ2-7, so the J call may be wrong. The CDR3 has 18 residues. Per the germline V gene, CDR1 is LGHNA and CDR2 is YSLEER. In nucleotides, the CDR3 is TGCGCCAGCAGCTTCCGGGACAGGGGGGGAAGGGTTCCCTACGAGCAGTACTTC. Its translation: CASSFRDRGGRVPYEQYF.

CDR3: CASSLAGGPPDTQYF. The CDR3 DNA follows: TGTGCCAGCAGCTTAGCGGGAGGGCCCCCAGATACGCAGTATTTT. V and J are TRBV13 and TRBJ2-3; 8 positions agree with TRBD2. The CDR3 loop spans 15 amino acids. Germline values: CDR1 PRHDT, CDR2 FYEKMQ (reference sequence). The trim removed 1 base at V and 4 bases at J, leaving 4 bases unmatched. The variable domain in full, completed from reference TRBV13 and TRBJ2-3, reads AAGVIQSPRHLIKEKRETATLKCYPIPRHDTVYWYQQGPGQDPQFLISFYEKMQSDKGSIPDRFSAQQFSDYHSELNMSSLELGDSALYFCASSLAGGPPDTQYFGPGTRLTVL.

This clone showed up just once. The chain carries TRBV4-3 and TRBJ2-3, with 7 nucleotides matching TRBD2. The CDR3 loop spans 18 amino acids. Per the germline V gene, CDR1 is LGHNA and CDR2 is YSLEER. V gave up 3 bases and J gave up 2 bases; unmatched junction bases: 14. The DNA of the CDR3 is TGCGCCAGCAGCCAGGAGGCCCCGGGGCGGGGGTTCACAGATACGCAGTATTTT. This translates into CASSQEAPGRGFTDTQYF.

J is TRBJ1-1 and V is TRBV4-1; D gene ambiguous. The CDR3 runs to 15 residues. V lost 1 base to trimming and J lost 1 base, with 10 bases between them. In germline, CDR1 is MGHRA, CDR2 YSYEKL. Written as DNA, the CDR3 is TGCGCCAGCAGCCAAGGGGGAGCGGGGAACACTGAAGCTTTCTTT. Translated: CASSQGGAGNTEAFF.

The sample holds a few counts of this clone. The V call is TRBV5-4, the J call TRBJ2-7, with 13 bases matching TRBD2. Germline V gene lookup returns CDR1 SGHNT and CDR2 YYREEE (reference sequence). The CDR3 has 17 residues. V dropped 2 bases and J dropped 0; count of bases not matched to a gene: 5. CDR3 residues: CASSFRRTSGSSYEQYF. In DNA, the CDR3 is TGTGCCAGCAGCTTCCGCCGGACTAGCGGGAGCTCCTACGAGCAGTACTTC.

The chain employs TRBV9 and TRBJ2-7; D might be TRBD2 (6 bases). Germline V gene data show CDR1 as SGDLS and CDR2 as YYNGEE. The CDR3 consists of 14 residues. The ends were cut back, 0 bases at V and 3 bases at J, with 10 bases in the middle. The CDR3 DNA is TGTGCCAGCAGCGTAGGTCGGAGGGACTACGAGCAGTACTTC. Translating it yields CASSVGRRDYEQYF.

The chain is built from TRBV5-6 and TRBJ2-4; TRBD1 aligns across 7 bases. Germline trimming cut 4 bases from V and 1 base from J; bases unmatched to any gene: 5. There are 15 residues in the CDR3. Germline values: CDR1 SGHDT, CDR2 YYEEEE. CDR3 nucleotides: TGTGCCAGCAGCCGAACAGGGGCGGCCAAAAACATTCAGTACTTC. This gives the protein CASSRTGAAKNIQYF.

The rearrangement uses TRBV11-2 and TRBJ2-1; TRBD2 matches 9 bases. Per the germline V gene, CDR1 is SGHAT and CDR2 is FQNNGV. Trimming took 5 bases from V and 3 from J; bases not matched to a gene: 5. The CDR3 length is 15 residues. CDR3 coding DNA: TGTGCCAGCAGCCGAGGACTAGCGTGCTACAATGAGCAGTTCTTC. Translated, it gives CASSRGLACYNEQFF.

The CDR3 loop reads CASSPNRDRVQETQYF. The CDR3 DNA reads as TGTGCCAGTAGTCCTAACCGGGACAGGGTGCAAGAGACCCAGTACTTC. The V and J genes are TRBV19 and TRBJ2-5, with 9 bases that match TRBD1. Germline CDR1 reads LNHDA; CDR2 reads SQIVND (reference sequence). The CDR3 spans 16 residues. V lost 5 bases, J lost 2 bases, and 9 bases stayed unmatched. The full variable domain, its missing parts supplied by reference TRBV19 and TRBJ2-5, is DGGITQSPKYLFRKEGQNVTLSCEQNLNHDAMYWYRQDPGQGLRLIYYSQIVNDFQKGDIAEGYSVSREKKESFPLTVTSAQKNPTAFYLCASSPNRDRVQETQYFGPGTRLLVL.

V usage is TRBV6-1 and J usage is TRBJ1-2, with TRBD1 matching over 7 bases. V trimming: 0 bases; J trimming: 4 bases; junction bases outside the gene matches: 2. The CDR3 runs to 14 residues. Germline V gives CDR1 MNHNS, CDR2 SASEGT. The CDR3 nucleotides are TGTGCCAGCAGTGAAGCGGGACAGATCTATGGCTACACCTTC. As protein: CASSEAGQIYGYTF.

J is TRBJ2-1 and V is TRBV4-3; 8 nucleotides agree with TRBD2. V shed 3 bases and J 5 bases; nucleotides not matched to a gene: 6. The CDR3 consists of 15 residues. Looked up from germline, CDR1 is LGHNA and CDR2 is YSLEER. CDR3 amino acids: CASSHLSGSHNEQFF. The CDR3 nucleotides read TGCGCCAGCAGCCACCTCAGCGGGAGCCACAATGAGCAGTTCTTC.

The chain carries TRBV19 and TRBJ2-2; the D is unclear. This CDR3 region has 13 residues. CDR1 is LNHDA and CDR2 is SQIVND in the germline V gene (reference sequence). V lost 1 base and J 6 bases, leaving 6 bases between the germline ends. The CDR3 nucleotides are TGTGCCAGTAGTATAGTAATTCCCGGGGAGCTGTTTTTT. This codes for CASSIVIPGELFF.

J is TRBJ2-5 and V is TRBV5-6; 9 bases align to TRBD1. The germline gives CDR1 SGHDT, CDR2 YYEEEE. V lost 4 bases, J lost 5 bases, and 9 bases stayed unmatched. This CDR3 contains 15 residues. The chain's CDR3 is CASSRGQGHWETQYF. CDR3 in DNA: TGTGCCAGCAGCCGGGGACAGGGACATTGGGAGACCCAGTACTTC.

This sequence joins TRBV18 and TRBJ2-5; 14 positions match TRBD2. CDR1 is KGHSH and CDR2 is LQKENI in the germline V gene. This CDR3 contains 16 residues. Losses at the gene ends were 5 bases for V and 1 base for J; bases not matched to a gene: 3. The CDR3 loop reads CASSKGTSGSQETQYF. The CDR3, as DNA: TGTGCCAGCTCAAAAGGGACTAGCGGGAGCCAAGAGACCCAGTACTTC.

The V call is TRBV6-6, the J call TRBJ1-5; 10 bases are shared with TRBD1. This CDR3 comprises 15 residues. Germline CDR1 MNHNY, CDR2 SVGAGI (reference sequence). Unmatched junction bases numbered 9, after V lost 4 bases and J lost 9 bases. In nucleotides, the CDR3 is TGTGCCAGCAGTTTGGGACGGGACAGGGGTTCGCCCCAGCATTTT. Residues: CASSLGRDRGSPQHF.